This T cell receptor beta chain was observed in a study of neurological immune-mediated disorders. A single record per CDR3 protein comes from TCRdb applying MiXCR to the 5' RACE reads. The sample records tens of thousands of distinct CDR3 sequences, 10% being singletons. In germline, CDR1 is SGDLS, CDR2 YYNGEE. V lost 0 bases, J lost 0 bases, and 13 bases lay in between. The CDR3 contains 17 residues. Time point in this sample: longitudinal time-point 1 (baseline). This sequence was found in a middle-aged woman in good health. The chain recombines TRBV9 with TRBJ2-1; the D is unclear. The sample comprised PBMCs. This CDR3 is CASSVAQTVFSYNEQFF. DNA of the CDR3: TGTGCCAGCAGCGTAGCACAGACTGTATTCTCCTACAATGAGCAGTTCTTC.